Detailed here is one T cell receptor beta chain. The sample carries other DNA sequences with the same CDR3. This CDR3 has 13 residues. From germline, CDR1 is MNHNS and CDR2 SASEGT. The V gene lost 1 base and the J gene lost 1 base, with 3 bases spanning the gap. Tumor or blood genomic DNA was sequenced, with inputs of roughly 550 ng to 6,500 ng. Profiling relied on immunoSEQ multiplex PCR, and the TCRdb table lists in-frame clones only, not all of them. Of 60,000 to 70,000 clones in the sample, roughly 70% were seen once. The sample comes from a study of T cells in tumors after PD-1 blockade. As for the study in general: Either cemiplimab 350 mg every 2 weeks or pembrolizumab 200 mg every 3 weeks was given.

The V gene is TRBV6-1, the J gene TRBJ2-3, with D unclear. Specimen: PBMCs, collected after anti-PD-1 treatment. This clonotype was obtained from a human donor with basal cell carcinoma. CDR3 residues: CASSEVGTDTQYF. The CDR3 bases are TGTGCCAGCAGTGAAGTGGGCACAGATACGCAGTATTTT.